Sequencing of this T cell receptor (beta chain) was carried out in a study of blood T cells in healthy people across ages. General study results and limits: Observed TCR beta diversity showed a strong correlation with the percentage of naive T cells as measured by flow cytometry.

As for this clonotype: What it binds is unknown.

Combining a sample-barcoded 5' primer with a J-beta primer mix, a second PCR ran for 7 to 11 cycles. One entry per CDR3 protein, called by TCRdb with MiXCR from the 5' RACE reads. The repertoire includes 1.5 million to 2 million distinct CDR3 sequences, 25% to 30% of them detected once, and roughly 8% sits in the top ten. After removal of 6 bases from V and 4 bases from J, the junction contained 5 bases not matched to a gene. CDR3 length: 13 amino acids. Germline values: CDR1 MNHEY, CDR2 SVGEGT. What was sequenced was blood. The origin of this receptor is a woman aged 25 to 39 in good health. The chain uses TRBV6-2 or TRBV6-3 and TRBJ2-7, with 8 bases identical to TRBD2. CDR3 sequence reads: CASRAGEWYEQYF. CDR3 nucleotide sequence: TGTGCCAGCAGAGCGGGAGAGTGGTACGAGCAGTACTTC.